This T cell receptor (beta chain) was sequenced during a study of cytomegalovirus exposure and HLA in healthy donors. Across the whole study: Out of about 360 genotyped donors, about 80% belonged to the Caucasian-associated ancestry cluster.

Each donor was healthy, and each was a bone marrow donor. Trimming cost V 5 bases and J 1 base; bases outside gene matches: 6. Germline-derived CDR1 and CDR2 are SEHNR and FQNEAQ (reference sequence). The CDR3 totals 16 residues. Amplification used 60 Vbeta primers and 13 Jbeta primers. Clones were sequenced by immunoSEQ multiplex PCR, and TCRdb holds only the in-frame ones, with some missing. The data contain roughly 290,000 clones, around 80% of them seen just once; the ten biggest clones take up 0.3%. Study-wide results and caveats: Presence/absence analyses supposed approximately even sequencing depth among donors. Most TCRs appeared rarely, but some public TCRs recurred in many donors.

Notes on this clone: The target antigen is unknown.

This clonotype was sampled from a girl aged 2-10 years in good health and CMV-seronegative. Sample: PBMCs. The chain recombines TRBV7-9 with TRBJ1-5; 9 nucleotides agree with TRBD1. The CDR3: CASSGGTGWSNQPQHF. CDR3 nucleotides: TGTGCCAGCAGCGGGGGGACAGGGTGGAGCAATCAGCCCCAGCATTTT.